This T cell receptor beta chain was identified during a study of cytomegalovirus exposure and HLA in healthy donors. There are 15 residues in the CDR3. With V trimmed by 6 bases and J by 2 bases, 8 bases remained unmatched. Germline CDR1 MNHEY, CDR2 SVGAGI. The study, taken as a whole, reports: Prediction of most subjects' HLA-A and HLA-B alleles by TCR beta sequences was reportedly accurate. The authors confirmed in vitro that a few CMV-associated chains were specific for CMV antigens. Earlier analysis looked at TCR beta V segments, and most were productive about 87% or about 30% of the time. Some segments of the V type, notably TRBV6-2 and TRBV6-3, were excluded as indistinguishable.

The PCR contained 60 Vbeta and 13 Jbeta primers. This table comes from immunoSEQ multiplex PCR, and its TCRdb copy is limited to in-frame clones, with some not included. Here the sample table reports more than 95,000 clones. As regards this clone: The antigen is not known.

The sample consisted of PBMCs. The rearrangement joins TRBV6-5 to TRBJ2-7; TRBD2 matches at 9 bases. The TCR originated in a young man in good health and CMV-seronegative. CDR3 bases: TGTGCCAGCAGAGATATAGCGGGGGCCGCCTACGAGCAGTACTTC. As protein: CASRDIAGAAYEQYF.